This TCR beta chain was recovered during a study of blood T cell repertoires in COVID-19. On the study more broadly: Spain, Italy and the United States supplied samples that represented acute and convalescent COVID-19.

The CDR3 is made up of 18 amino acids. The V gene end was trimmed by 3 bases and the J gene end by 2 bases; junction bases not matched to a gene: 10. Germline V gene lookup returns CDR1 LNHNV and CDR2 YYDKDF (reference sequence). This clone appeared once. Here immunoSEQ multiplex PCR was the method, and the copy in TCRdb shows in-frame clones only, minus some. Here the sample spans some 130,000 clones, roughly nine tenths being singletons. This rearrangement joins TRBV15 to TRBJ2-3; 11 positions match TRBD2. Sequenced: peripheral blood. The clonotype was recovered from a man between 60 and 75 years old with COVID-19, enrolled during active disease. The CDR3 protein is CATSSTRLAGLITDTQYF. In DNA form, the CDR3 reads TGTGCCACCAGCAGCACTAGACTAGCGGGATTAATCACAGATACGCAGTATTTT.